This entry lists 14 T cell receptor beta chains sequenced from one sample in a study of PD-1 blockade in classical Hodgkin lymphoma. Only in-frame clones appear in the TCRdb table, and some are missing; sequencing was by immunoSEQ multiplex PCR. The sample lists about 2,400 clones, roughly 77% seen once, with more than 11% in the top ten. Time point here: newly diagnosed, previously untreated cHL patient sample. Applied to thawed PBMCs, magnetic negative selection was the method used to isolate CD8+ T cells. Sequencing was carried out using CD8+ T cells from blood. These receptors originate from a human donor with classical Hodgkin lymphoma.

The chain carries TRBV4-2 and TRBJ2-6; 12 bases are shared with TRBD2. V shed 3 bases, J shed 0 bases, and the junction held 3 bases outside the gene matches. CDR1 is LGHNA and CDR2 is YNFKEQ in the germline V gene. The CDR3 runs 18 residues. CDR3 coding DNA: TGTGCCAGCAGCCACTTGACTAGCGGGAGCTCTGGGGCCAACGTCCTGACTTTC. Encoded protein: CASSHLTSGSSGANVLTF.

This clone came up a few times. This chain connects TRBV13 to TRBJ2-5; D is ambiguous. Germline lookup yields CDR1 PRHDT and CDR2 FYEKMQ (reference sequence). This CDR3 has 15 amino acids. Trimming took off 1 base at V and 4 bases at J, with 13 bases between the two ends. CDR3 in amino acids: CASSLEGILGETQYF. In nucleotides, the CDR3 is TGTGCCAGCAGCTTAGAAGGGATTTTGGGAGAGACCCAGTACTTC. Combining the CDR3 with reference TRBV13 and TRBJ2-5 gives the whole variable domain AAGVIQSPRHLIKEKRETATLKCYPIPRHDTVYWYQQGPGQDPQFLISFYEKMQSDKGSIPDRFSAQQFSDYHSELNMSSLELGDSALYFCASSLEGILGETQYFGPGTRLLVL.

The J gene is TRBJ2-3, the V gene TRBV7-9, with D perhaps given as TRBD1 or TRBD2 (5 bases each). V dropped 11 bases and J dropped 5 bases, with 20 bases sitting between them. Per the germline V gene, CDR1 is SEHNR and CDR2 is FQNEAQ (reference sequence). The CDR3 extends over 14 amino acids. The CDR3 DNA follows: TGTGCCGGCGCCGGGACCCCGGAGCGAGATACGCAGTATTTT. Amino acids: CAGAGTPERDTQYF.

The chain recombines TRBV15 with TRBJ2-7; TRBD2 might be the D (5 bases). Trimming took 4 bases from V and 2 from J, leaving 15 bases between them. The V gene's germline CDR1 is LNHNV and CDR2 YYDKDF (reference sequence). The CDR3 length is 15 residues. In DNA form, the CDR3 reads TGTGCCACCAGCATGAACCGGGAAGCTCCCTACGAGCAGTACTTC. Protein: CATSMNREAPYEQYF.

On this clone itself: One end of the junction fails to match germline, which may point to a read error. V gene TRBV29-1 combines with J gene TRBJ2-5; D uncertain. This CDR3 contains 9 residues. The germline V gene encodes CDR1 SQVTM and CDR2 ANQGSEA. This CDR3 is CSVEGHPHF. The CDR3 DNA reads TGCAGCGTTGAAGGGCACCCCCACTTC. Full variable domain (rest looked up from reference TRBV29-1 and TRBJ2-5): SAVISQKPSRDICQRGTSLTIQCQVDSQVTMMFWYRQQPGQSLTLIATANQGSEATYESGFVIDKFPISRPNLTFSTLTVSNMSPEDSSIYLCSVEGHPHFGPGTRLLVL.

This clone was detected a few times. The CDR3 nucleotides are TGTGCCAGCAGCTTGTCGGGGGGGCTTGAAGCTTTCTTT. It specifies CASSLSGGLEAFF. The V and J genes are TRBV5-6 and TRBJ1-1; D might be TRBD1 (6 bases). The germline gives CDR1 SGHDT, CDR2 YYEEEE. The CDR3 is 13 amino acids. V lost 1 base and J 7 bases, leaving 11 bases between the germline ends.

This chain links TRBV30 with TRBJ1-1; D is ambiguous. Trimming took 2 bases from V and 1 from J, leaving 8 bases between them. CDR1 GTSNPN and CDR2 SVGIG come from the germline V gene (reference sequence). The CDR3 length is 13 residues. DNA of the CDR3: TGTGCCTGGAGTACCTGGGGGAACACTGAAGCTTTCTTT. It translates to CAWSTWGNTEAFF.

This clone was observed a single time. V usage is TRBV30 and J usage is TRBJ2-2, with no clear D. CDR3 length: 15 residues. V lost 0 bases, J lost 4 bases, and 12 bases lay in between. Per the germline V gene, CDR1 is GTSNPN and CDR2 is SVGIG (reference sequence). CDR3 region: CAWSVPGLSTGELFF. The CDR3 DNA sequence: TGTGCCTGGAGTGTCCCCGGGCTTAGCACCGGGGAGCTGTTTTTT.

The table lists this clone with a count of one. CDR3 amino acids: CSASGEREETQYF. The CDR3 region has the DNA TGCAGCGCCTCGGGAGAACGTGAGGAGACCCAGTACTTC. The V and J genes are TRBV29-1 and TRBJ2-5; TRBD2 is a possible D gene (6 bases). CDR3 length equals 13 residues. CDR1 and CDR2 (germline): SQVTM, ANQGSEA. V was clipped by 7 bases and J by 5 bases, with 17 bases between them.

This rearrangement joins TRBV6-1 to TRBJ1-3; D gene uncertain. V gave up 6 bases and J gave up 0 bases, with 3 bases separating them. The CDR3 sequence is 12 residues long. Germline V CDR1 and CDR2: MNHNS, SASEGT. CDR3 residues: CASSLSGNTIYF. CDR3 nucleotides: TGTGCCAGCAGCCTCTCTGGAAACACCATATATTTT.

V and J are TRBV6-5 and TRBJ2-7; D is undetermined. Germline V CDR1 and CDR2: MNHEY, SVGAGI. Trimming pared 1 base from V and 4 bases from J, leaving 2 bases between. The length of the CDR3 is 11 residues. CDR3 in amino acids: CASSYFYEQYF. For the CDR3, the DNA is TGTGCCAGCAGTTACTTTTACGAGCAGTACTTC.

The rearrangement uses TRBV5-1 and TRBJ1-3, with D possibly matching TRBD1 (5 bases). CDR3 length: 13 residues. The germline V gene has CDR1 SGHRS and CDR2 YFSETQ. Trimming shortened V by 3 bases and J by 3 bases, and 7 bases separated the two germline ends. This chain's CDR3 is CASSSGGGNTIYF. The CDR3 DNA reads TGCGCCAGCAGCTCCGGGGGTGGAAACACCATATATTTT. The entire variable domain, with the rest obtained from reference TRBV5-1 and TRBJ1-3, is as follows: KAGVTQTPRYLIKTRGQQVTLSCSPISGHRSVSWYQQTPGQGLQFLFEYFSETQRNKGNFPGRFSGRQFSNSRSEMNVSTLELGDSALYLCASSSGGGNTIYFGEGSWLTVV.

This rearrangement joins TRBV6-5 to TRBJ2-7; 9 bases match TRBD1. V gave up 4 bases and J gave up 6 bases; unmatched junction bases: 13. Germline loops: CDR1 MNHEY, CDR2 SVGAGI. This CDR3 spans 16 amino acids. The CDR3 loop reads CASSFLPGQGDGEQYF. CDR3 nucleotides: TGTGCCAGCAGTTTTTTGCCGGGACAGGGAGATGGCGAGCAGTACTTC.

The chain has TRBV11-2 and TRBJ2-2, with D tentatively TRBD1 (5 bases). CDR3 length equals 15 residues. The germline V gene has CDR1 SGHAT and CDR2 FQNNGV. The germline V and J ends were trimmed by 3 bases and 3 bases, with 11 bases remaining between them. The CDR3 DNA sequence: TGTGCCAGCAGCTTCGCCCAGACAGACACCGGGGAGCTGTTTTTT. Translating gives CASSFAQTDTGELFF. The full variable domain, completed using reference TRBV11-2 and TRBJ2-2, is EAGVAQSPRYKIIEKRQSVAFWCNPISGHATLYWYQQILGQGPKLLIQFQNNGVVDDSQLPKDRFSAERLKGVDSTLKIQPAKLEDSAVYLCASSFAQTDTGELFFGEGSRLTVL.